This record covers a single TCR beta chain. Data came from immunoSEQ multiplex PCR; TCRdb stores just in-frame clones and leaves some out. The repertoire includes some 38,000 clones, less than 90% of them detected once, and 15% to 20% sits in the top ten. The CDR3 spans 14 residues. Germline CDR1 reads MNHEY; CDR2 reads SMNVEV (reference sequence). Trimming removed 5 bases at V and 0 bases at J, with 10 bases between. This specimen belongs to a study of blood T cell repertoires in COVID-19. The sequence was obtained from a man in his 70s with acute or convalescent COVID-19. Sequencing input: peripheral blood. The gene calls are TRBV27 and TRBJ1-1; D remains ambiguous. CDR3 DNA: TGTGCCAGCAGTCCTAGACTTCTGAACACTGAAGCTTTCTTT. It codes for CASSPRLLNTEAFF.